These T cell receptor beta chains were read from a single sample in a study of OX40 agonist ivuxolimab in advanced cancers. Repertoires were generated with immunoSEQ multiplex PCR, while TCRdb's copy carries only in-frame clones and drops some. Altogether 130,000 or so clones are present, around 93% being singletons, with the ten largest covering 1%. The material sequenced was CD4+ or CD8+ T cells sorted from blood, taken in a trial of the OX40 agonist ivuxolimab. Source of these receptors: an adult with an advanced solid tumor such as melanoma, head and neck, liver or kidney cancer. Each CDR3 is given with its conserved first and last residue. D genes are given only for firm matches. The size entry is marked missing in some rows and otherwise reads once, few, many or a size class.

v_gene	j_gene	abundance	d_gene	CDR3aa	CDR3nt
TRBV28	TRBJ2-3	NA	NA	CASSLPLGGTDTQYF	TGTGCCAGCAGTTTACCCTTAGGGGGCACAGATACGCAGTATTTT
TRBV5-5	TRBJ2-7	NA	NA	CASSKSRGRGDYEQYF	TGTGCCAGCAGCAAAAGCAGGGGCAGGGGGGATTACGAGCAGTACTTC
TRBV19	TRBJ2-5	NA	TRBD2	CASSIVAGDEGTQYF	TGTGCCAGTAGTATAGTAGCGGGGGACGAAGGGACCCAGTACTTC
TRBV2	TRBJ2-3	NA	TRBD2	CASSLLAVGSDTQYF	TGTGCCAGCAGTCTACTAGCGGTTGGTTCAGATACGCAGTATTTT
TRBV4-1	TRBJ1-1	NA	NA	CASSPPGAFNTEAFF	TGCGCCAGCAGCCCCCCGGGGGCGTTTAACACTGAAGCTTTCTTT
TRBV20-1	TRBJ1-2	NA	NA	CSAGIQWGYTF	TGCAGTGCTGGGATTCAATGGGGCTACACCTTC
TRBV19	TRBJ2-7	NA	TRBD1	CASSIRDRGGDEQYF	TGTGCCAGTAGTATCCGGGACAGGGGAGGCGACGAGCAGTACTTC
TRBV5-1	TRBJ2-1	NA	TRBD2	CASSPGTSGGVEQFF	TGCGCCAGCAGCCCGGGGACTAGCGGGGGGGTTGAGCAGTTCTTC
TRBV19	TRBJ2-2	NA	NA	CASSRALSNTGELFF	TGTGCCAGTAGTCGGGCCCTCTCGAACACCGGGGAGCTGTTTTTT
TRBV5-1	TRBJ1-5	NA	NA	CASSLRPRDSNQPQHF	TGCGCCAGCAGCTTGAGACCAAGGGATAGCAATCAGCCCCAGCATTTT
TRBV5-6	TRBJ2-3	NA	TRBD2	CASSYRTSGRTDTQYF	TGTGCCAGCAGCTACCGGACTAGCGGGAGAACAGATACGCAGTATTTT
TRBV7-2	TRBJ2-3	once	NA	CASSLGSGRDTQYF	TGTGCCAGCAGCTTGGGGTCGGGTAGAGATACGCAGTATTTT
TRBV7-2	TRBJ2-3	NA	NA	CASSLDGRGLTDTQYF	TGTGCCAGCAGCTTAGACGGGAGGGGGCTCACAGATACGCAGTATTTT
TRBV6-6	TRBJ1-1	NA	NA	CASSGDNRREAFF	TGTGCCAGCAGTGGGGACAACCGTAGAGAAGCTTTCTTT
TRBV19	TRBJ1-6	NA	NA	CASSIILTANSPLHF	TGTGCCAGTAGTATAATTCTGACAGCGAATTCACCCCTCCACTTT
TRBV7-2	TRBJ2-3	NA	NA	CASSLLRDTQYF	TGTGCCAGCAGCTTGTTGAGAGATACGCAGTATTTT
TRBV6-1	TRBJ2-7	NA	TRBD1	CASSRQGAVTYEQYF	TGTGCCAGCAGTCGACAGGGGGCGGTGACCTACGAGCAGTACTTC
TRBV18	TRBJ1-6	few	TRBD1	CASSPGTGGRNSPLHF	TGTGCCAGCTCACCAGGGACAGGGGGCCGTAATTCACCCCTCCACTTT
TRBV10-1	TRBJ2-1	NA	NA	CASSSPLAAEQFF	TGCGCCAGCAGTTCCCCGTTGGCCGCTGAGCAGTTCTTC
TRBV10-2	TRBJ1-1	NA	NA	CASSKPGGRTEAFF	TGCGCCAGCAGCAAGCCCGGGGGGCGAACTGAAGCTTTCTTT
TRBV7-9	TRBJ1-2	NA	TRBD1	CASSSYRGNYGYTF	TGTGCCAGCAGCTCATACAGGGGAAACTATGGCTACACCTTC
TRBV5-1	TRBJ2-5	NA	NA	CASSPRGETQYF	TGCGCCAGCTCTCCAAGGGGGGAGACCCAGTACTTC
TRBV5-1	TRBJ2-7	NA	TRBD2	CASMSLADYEQYF	TGCGCCAGCATGTCACTAGCGGATTACGAGCAGTACTTC
TRBV7-2	TRBJ2-7	NA	NA	CASSLAPYRENEQYF	TGTGCCAGCAGCTTAGCGCCCTATCGGGAAAACGAGCAGTACTTC
TRBV7-9	TRBJ2-2	NA	NA	CASSLWGRTGELFF	TGTGCCAGCAGCTTATGGGGGAGAACCGGGGAGCTGTTTTTT
TRBV5-4	TRBJ2-3	NA	NA	CASSFGAGAASTDTQYF	TGTGCCAGCAGCTTTGGGGCGGGGGCCGCCAGCACAGATACGCAGTATTTT
TRBV7-9	TRBJ2-7	NA	TRBD1	CASSLGGVNRGSYEQYF	TGTGCCAGCAGCTTAGGCGGTGTGAACAGGGGTTCCTACGAGCAGTACTTC
TRBV7-9	TRBJ2-7	NA	NA	CASSLRGHEQYF	TGTGCCAGCAGCTTAAGGGGCCACGAGCAGTACTTC
TRBV10-3	TRBJ1-1	NA	NA	CAISATEAEAFF	TGTGCCATCAGCGCTACAGAGGCTGAAGCTTTCTTT
TRBV10-1	TRBJ1-6	NA	NA	CASSEGTGFNSPLHF	TGCGCCAGCAGTGAGGGGACCGGATTTAATTCACCCCTCCACTTT
TRBV9	TRBJ2-7	NA	TRBD2	CASSVGGLAGGMYREQYF	TGTGCCAGCAGCGTTGGAGGACTAGCGGGAGGGATGTATAGGGAGCAGTACTTC
TRBV19	TRBJ2-3	NA	NA	CASSIRRQTSTDTQYF	TGTGCCAGTAGTATACGGCGACAGACTAGCACAGATACGCAGTATTTT
TRBV19	TRBJ2-7	NA	NA	CASSIWGPSYEQYF	TGTGCCAGTAGTATCTGGGGGCCAAGCTACGAGCAGTACTTC
TRBV19	TRBJ1-4	NA	NA	CASTLGPTPREKLFF	TGTGCCAGTACCCTAGGACCTACCCCGCGGGAAAAACTGTTTTTT
TRBV19	TRBJ2-2	few	TRBD2	CASSIGSGRDLTGELFF	TGTGCCAGTAGTATCGGTAGCGGGAGGGACTTAACCGGGGAGCTGTTTTTT
TRBV11-2	TRBJ2-3	NA	TRBD2	CASSLGAGGRTDTQYF	TGTGCCAGCAGCTTGGGAGCGGGAGGTCGGACAGATACGCAGTATTTT
TRBV19	TRBJ2-1	NA	NA	CASSMAPGSYNEQFF	TGTGCCAGTAGTATGGCCCCGGGCTCCTACAATGAGCAGTTCTTC
TRBV5-1	TRBJ2-1	few	TRBD2	CASSPGGAGGYNEQFF	TGCGCCAGCAGCCCCGGGGGAGCGGGGGGGTACAATGAGCAGTTCTTC